This TCR beta chain derives from a study of human versus mouse CDR3 diversity and MHC coevolution. The table came from immunoSEQ multiplex PCR; TCRdb's copy has only in-frame clones and leaves some out. The sample consists of roughly 80,000 clones, 85% to 95% of them appearing once. With V trimmed by 2 bases and J by 5 bases, 10 bases remained unmatched. Germline CDR1 and CDR2: MNHNS and SASEGT. There are 16 residues in the CDR3. This rearrangement joins TRBV6-1 to TRBJ2-7, with TRBD1 matching over 9 bases. The sequenced sample was naive CD4+ T cells from blood. Subset noted: CD45RO-negative CD62L-positive naive CD4 T cells. This sequence was found in a person aged 25 to 75 in good health. This CDR3 is CASSELGQGPSHEQYF. CDR3 nucleotides: TGTGCCAGCAGTGAACTTGGACAGGGGCCATCCCACGAGCAGTACTTC.